The 11 T cell receptor beta chains presented below share a single source sample, sequenced in a study of identical twins (dated by TCRdb to between 2015 and 2016). Receptor amplification or capture employed 5' RACE. Sequencing was carried out with an Illumina HiSeq 2000. The raw public reads went through TCRdb reprocessing: fastp at Q25, MiXCR clone calling, in-frame beta chains kept. CDR3 protein duplicates are merged, each entry listing the most common genes and DNA. This sample lists around 1.7 million distinct CDR3 sequences; under 35% were detected once. The ten largest clones represent around 0.25% of the sample. The sequencing input was cord blood. The receptors stem from a newborn girl in good health.

This clonotype appeared a few times. The chain carries TRBV5-1 and TRBJ2-7, with 7 bases that match TRBD2. Germline V gives CDR1 SGHRS, CDR2 YFSETQ. This CDR3 has 14 amino acids. Unmatched junction bases numbered 8, after V lost 4 bases and J lost 4 bases. As DNA, the CDR3 is TGCGCCAGCAGCAATGGACTAGATGTTTACGAGCAGTACTTC. Translation: CASSNGLDVYEQYF. The full variable domain, with the rest looked up from reference TRBV5-1 and TRBJ2-7, is KAGVTQTPRYLIKTRGQQVTLSCSPISGHRSVSWYQQTPGQGLQFLFEYFSETQRNKGNFPGRFSGRQFSNSRSEMNVSTLELGDSALYLCASSNGLDVYEQYFGPGTRLTVT.

J is TRBJ2-1 and V is TRBV12-3 or TRBV12-4; TRBD2 matches 10 bases. Near its end, the DNA agrees better with TRBJ2-7, so the J call may be wrong. This CDR3 has 15 amino acids. CDR3 region: CASTEAGGAYNEQYF. The CDR3 DNA reads as TGTGCCAGCACCGAAGCGGGAGGGGCCTACAATGAGCAGTACTTC.

This clonotype was counted only a few times. The gene calls are TRBV24-1 and TRBJ2-1; 10 bases align to TRBD2. Germline V lookup: CDR1 KGHDR, CDR2 SFDVKD. V shed 0 bases, J shed 5 bases, and the junction held 0 bases outside the gene matches. There are 15 residues in the CDR3. DNA for the CDR3: TGTGCCACCAGTGATTTGGGACTAGCGGACAATGAGCAGTTCTTC. Translating gives CATSDLGLADNEQFF.

This clonotype was seen a few times. The chain carries TRBV7-9 and TRBJ1-2; no reliable D call. This CDR3 has 13 residues. Per the germline V gene, CDR1 is SEHNR and CDR2 is FQNEAQ (reference sequence). V lost 5 bases and J 4 bases, leaving 11 bases between the germline ends. Here the CDR3 reads CASSLRTSYGYTF. As DNA, the CDR3 is TGTGCCAGCAGCCTTAGGACTTCCTATGGCTACACCTTC.

The chain combines TRBV6-1 with TRBJ2-3; 11 nucleotides align to TRBD2. The CDR3 extends over 17 amino acids. The germline gives CDR1 MNHNS, CDR2 SASEGT. V was clipped by 5 bases and J by 8 bases; unmatched bases: 15. CDR3 bases: TGTGCCAGCAGTACCCATACTACTAGCGGGGGAGGCGGTACGCAGTATTTT. This sequence encodes CASSTHTTSGGGGTQYF.

The J gene is TRBJ2-7, the V gene TRBV12-3 or TRBV12-4; unclear D gene. Trimming pared 8 bases from V and 0 bases from J, leaving 11 bases between. The length of the CDR3 is 13 residues. The CDR3 sequence: CASGPKNSYEQYF. As DNA, the CDR3 is TGTGCCAGCGGGCCGAAGAACTCCTACGAGCAGTACTTC.

This clonotype occurred a few times. The V gene is TRBV12-3 or TRBV12-4, the J gene TRBJ2-3, with 9 bases identical to TRBD2. The CDR3 covers 16 residues. V lost 3 bases to trimming and J lost 4 bases; unmatched junction nucleotides: 8. The CDR3 DNA reads as TGTGCCAGCAGTTTCTGGGCTAGCGGGGTGGCAGATACGCAGTATTTT. It translates to CASSFWASGVADTQYF.

The chain couples TRBV20-1 to TRBJ1-1; the D gene is possibly TRBD1 (5 bases). The CDR3 covers 20 residues. CDR1 and CDR2 (germline): DFQATT, SNEGSKA (reference sequence). Trimming shortened V by 1 base and J by 6 bases, and 33 bases separated the two germline ends. CDR3 DNA sequence: TGCAGTGCTAGAGGCAGAGGGCCTAACCCCGGAACCTTAGGACACGCTGAAGCTTTCTTT. Its protein is CSARGRGPNPGTLGHAEAFF.

The sample holds a few counts of this clonotype. V usage is TRBV20-1 and J usage is TRBJ1-2; a weak D match, TRBD1 (5 bases). CDR3 size: 14 residues. Germline loops: CDR1 DFQATT, CDR2 SNEGSKA (reference sequence). The V end was cut by 4 bases, the J end by 8 bases, with 20 bases between. The CDR3 reads CSAIEGSAYWGYTF. CDR3 nucleotide sequence: TGCAGTGCTATCGAGGGGTCCGCCTATTGGGGCTACACCTTC.

The V gene is TRBV6-2 or TRBV6-3, the J gene TRBJ2-2, with 13 bases fitting TRBD2. CDR3 length: 17 amino acids. The trim removed 4 bases at V and 6 bases at J, leaving 8 bases unmatched. Germline V gives CDR1 MNHEY, CDR2 SVGEGT. CDR3 loop: CASSSRLAGGLSGELFF. The DNA of the CDR3 is TGTGCCAGCAGTTCGCGACTAGCGGGAGGCTTATCCGGGGAGCTGTTTTTT.

The chain is built from TRBV2 and TRBJ1-2, with 7 bases fitting TRBD1. This CDR3 comprises 16 residues. The V segment lost 1 base and the J segment 2 bases; nucleotides outside the gene matches: 7. Looked up from germline, CDR1 is SNHLY and CDR2 is FYNNEI. CDR3 region: CASSEVPDRRNYGYTF. The CDR3 region has the DNA TGTGCCAGCAGTGAAGTCCCGGACAGGAGGAACTATGGCTACACCTTC.